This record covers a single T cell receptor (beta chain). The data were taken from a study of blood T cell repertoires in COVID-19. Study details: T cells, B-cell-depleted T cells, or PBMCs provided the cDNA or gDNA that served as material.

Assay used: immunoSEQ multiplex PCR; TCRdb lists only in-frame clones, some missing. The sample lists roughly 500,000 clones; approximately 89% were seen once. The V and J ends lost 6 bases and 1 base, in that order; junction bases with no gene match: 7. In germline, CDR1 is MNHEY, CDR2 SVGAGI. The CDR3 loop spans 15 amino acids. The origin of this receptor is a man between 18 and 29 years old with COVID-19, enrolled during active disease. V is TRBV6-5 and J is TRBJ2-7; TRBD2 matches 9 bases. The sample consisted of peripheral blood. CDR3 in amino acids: CASSRGLASSYEQYF. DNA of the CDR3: TGTGCCAGCAGCAGGGGACTAGCTTCATCCTACGAGCAGTACTTC.